The rows below give T cell receptor beta chains drawn from one sample of a study of cytomegalovirus exposure and HLA in healthy donors. Sequencing used immunoSEQ multiplex PCR; TCRdb keeps in-frame clones, though not all of them. The table lists fewer than 200,000 clones, 87% of them singletons. Sequencing was carried out using PBMCs. The origin of the receptors is a boy younger than 10 in good health and CMV-seronegative. CDR3s include the opening cysteine and the closing phenylalanine or tryptophan. D genes are given only for firm matches. Clone size is given for some rows only: seen once, a few or many times, or a class if the clone is expanded.

CDR3aa: CASSLDRAGGRMNTEAFF; CDR3nt: TGTGCCAGCAGCTTGGATAGGGCAGGGGGGAGGATGAACACTGAAGCTTTCTTT; d_gene: TRBD1; j_gene: TRBJ1-1; abundance: -; v_gene: TRBV5-6
CDR3aa: CASSRQGAIEKLFF; CDR3nt: TGTGCCAGCAGCCGACAGGGGGCAATTGAAAAACTGTTTTTT; d_gene: TRBD1; j_gene: TRBJ1-4; abundance: -; v_gene: TRBV7-8
CDR3aa: CASGREGQGIDEQYF; CDR3nt: TGCGCCAGCGGTCGAGAGGGACAGGGGATCGACGAGCAGTACTTC; d_gene: TRBD1; j_gene: TRBJ2-7; abundance: -; v_gene: TRBV5-1
CDR3aa: CASSLVLAGNTGELFF; CDR3nt: TGTGCCAGCAGCTTAGTCCTAGCGGGAAACACCGGGGAGCTGTTTTTT; d_gene: TRBD2; j_gene: TRBJ2-2; abundance: -; v_gene: TRBV11-3
CDR3aa: CAWSVQGPNTEAFF; CDR3nt: TGTGCCTGGAGTGTACAGGGGCCGAACACTGAAGCTTTCTTT; d_gene: TRBD1; j_gene: TRBJ1-1; abundance: -; v_gene: TRBV30
CDR3aa: CASSYVGQGSHEQYF; CDR3nt: TGTGCCAGCAGTTACGTGGGACAGGGATCCCACGAGCAGTACTTC; d_gene: TRBD1; j_gene: TRBJ2-7; abundance: -; v_gene: TRBV6-6
CDR3aa: CASSEGQGASPLHF; CDR3nt: TGTGCCAGCAGTGAAGGACAGGGGGCTTCACCCCTCCACTTT; d_gene: TRBD1; j_gene: TRBJ1-6; abundance: few; v_gene: TRBV6-5
CDR3aa: CASTKQGATGELFF; CDR3nt: TGTGCCAGCACCAAACAGGGGGCAACCGGGGAGCTGTTTTTT; d_gene: TRBD1; j_gene: TRBJ2-2; abundance: -; v_gene: TRBV6-6
CDR3aa: CASSQSSGKPQHF; CDR3nt: TGTGCCAGCAGCCAGTCCTCGGGGAAGCCCCAGCATTTT; d_gene: -; j_gene: TRBJ1-5; abundance: once; v_gene: TRBV6-1
CDR3aa: CAWTRGYTF; CDR3nt: TGTGCCTGGACGCGAGGCTACACCTTC; d_gene: -; j_gene: TRBJ1-2; abundance: -; v_gene: TRBV30
CDR3aa: CAGAPGGGYTF; CDR3nt: TGTGCCGGCGCCCCAGGGGGTGGCTACACCTTC; d_gene: TRBD1; j_gene: TRBJ1-2; abundance: -; v_gene: TRBV30
CDR3aa: CASQGAGANVLTF; CDR3nt: TGTGCCAGCCAGGGGGCTGGGGCCAACGTCCTGACTTTC; d_gene: TRBD1; j_gene: TRBJ2-6; abundance: -; v_gene: TRBV27
CDR3aa: CASSLFGQSSGANVLTF; CDR3nt: TGTGCCAGCAGTCTATTCGGACAGAGCTCTGGGGCCAACGTCCTGACTTTC; d_gene: -; j_gene: TRBJ2-6; abundance: -; v_gene: TRBV2
CDR3aa: CASSQGLQPSAKNIQYF; CDR3nt: TGTGCCAGCAGCCAGGGCCTCCAGCCCTCAGCCAAAAACATTCAGTACTTC; d_gene: -; j_gene: TRBJ2-4; abundance: -; v_gene: TRBV4-2
CDR3aa: CASSHGQGFYEQYF; CDR3nt: TGTGCCAGCAGCCACGGACAGGGTTTCTACGAGCAGTACTTC; d_gene: TRBD1; j_gene: TRBJ2-7; abundance: -; v_gene: TRBV28
CDR3aa: CASSTAGGPGNEQFF; CDR3nt: TGTGCCAGCAGTACAGCGGGAGGGCCTGGCAATGAGCAGTTCTTC; d_gene: TRBD2; j_gene: TRBJ2-1; abundance: -; v_gene: TRBV25-1
CDR3aa: CASSIILARDTGELFF; CDR3nt: TGTGCCAGTAGTATTATTCTGGCGAGGGACACCGGGGAGCTGTTTTTT; d_gene: -; j_gene: TRBJ2-2; abundance: -; v_gene: TRBV19
CDR3aa: CASRWTSGGQETQYF; CDR3nt: TGTGCCAGCAGGTGGACCAGCGGGGGCCAAGAGACCCAGTACTTC; d_gene: TRBD2; j_gene: TRBJ2-5; abundance: -; v_gene: TRBV7-9